The 6 T cell receptor beta chains presented below share a single source sample, sequenced in a study of brain T cells in children with intractable seizures. The method was immunoSEQ multiplex PCR; TCRdb's version includes in-frame clones alone and lacks a portion of them. This table holds around 80,000 clones, more than 75% found once. Material: peripheral blood, obtained at surgery. Receptor source: a girl between 2 and 10 years old with Rasmussen encephalitis and intractable seizures.

The V call is TRBV5-5, the J call TRBJ2-2; D is undetermined. Germline V gives CDR1 SGHKS, CDR2 YYEKEE (reference sequence). CDR3 size: 14 residues. V lost 2 bases and J lost 4, with 9 bases in between. DNA of the CDR3: TGTGCCAGCAGCTTCGCTAGGGTCACCGGGGAGCTGTTTTTT. This sequence encodes CASSFARVTGELFF.

This clone has only a few counts. This chain joins TRBV6-5 and TRBJ1-1, with TRBD1 as a possible D gene (6 bases). The CDR3 has 12 amino acids. Germline V gene lookup returns CDR1 MNHEY and CDR2 SVGAGI. The V end was cut by 2 bases, the J end by 6 bases, with 7 bases between. Written as DNA, the CDR3 is TGTGCCAGCAGTTACGGGGGGCCTGAAGCTTTCTTT. This sequence encodes CASSYGGPEAFF.

The J gene is TRBJ1-2, the V gene TRBV19; possible D gene TRBD1, 6 bases. V was trimmed by 7 bases and J by 3 bases, leaving 21 bases between them. This CDR3 contains 16 residues. Germline V gene lookup returns CDR1 LNHDA and CDR2 SQIVND (reference sequence). CDR3 amino acids: CASTIFGTRYDYGYTF. In nucleotides, the CDR3 is TGTGCCAGTACCATATTCGGGACACGGTATGACTATGGCTACACCTTC.

Only one count was recorded for this clone. V is TRBV7-9 and J is TRBJ1-2; weak D call: TRBD1 (5 bases). CDR3 length equals 14 residues. Trimming stripped 7 bases from V and 2 bases from J, with 14 bases between. CDR1 and CDR2 from the germline V gene are SEHNR and FQNEAQ (reference sequence). CDR3 residues: CASKMGGANYGYTF. CDR3 nucleotide sequence: TGTGCCAGCAAAATGGGAGGGGCGAACTATGGCTACACCTTC.

The chain combines TRBV27 with TRBJ1-2; maybe TRBD1 (5 bases). Looked up from germline, CDR1 is MNHEY and CDR2 is SMNVEV (reference sequence). Trimming took 2 bases from V and 7 from J, leaving 11 bases between them. The CDR3 has 13 residues. The CDR3 region is CASSLGGVGGYTF. CDR3 bases: TGTGCCAGCAGTTTAGGAGGGGTTGGTGGCTACACCTTC.

The CDR3 region is CASSSDGIYQPQHF. The CDR3 nucleotides are TGTGCCAGCAGTTCAGACGGAATCTATCAGCCCCAGCATTTT. The genes are TRBV27 and TRBJ1-5; D unclear. The CDR3 consists of 14 residues. V gave up 4 bases and J gave up 5 bases, with 12 bases separating them. The germline V gene encodes CDR1 MNHEY and CDR2 SMNVEV (reference sequence).